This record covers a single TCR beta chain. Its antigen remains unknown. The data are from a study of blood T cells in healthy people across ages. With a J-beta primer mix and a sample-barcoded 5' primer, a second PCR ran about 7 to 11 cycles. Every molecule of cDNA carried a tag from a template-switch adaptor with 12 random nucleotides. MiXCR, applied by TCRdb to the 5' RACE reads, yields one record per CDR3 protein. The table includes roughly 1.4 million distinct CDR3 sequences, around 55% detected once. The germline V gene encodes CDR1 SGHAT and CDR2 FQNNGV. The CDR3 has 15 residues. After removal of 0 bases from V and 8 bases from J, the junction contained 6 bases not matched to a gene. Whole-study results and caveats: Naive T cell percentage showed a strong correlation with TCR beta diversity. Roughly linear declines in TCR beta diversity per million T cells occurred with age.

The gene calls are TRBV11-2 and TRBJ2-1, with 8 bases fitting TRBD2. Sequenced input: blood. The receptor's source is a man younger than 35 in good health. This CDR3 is CASSLDPGGPHEQFF. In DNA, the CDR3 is TGTGCCAGCAGCTTAGACCCGGGGGGGCCGCATGAGCAGTTCTTC.